The 5 T cell receptor beta chains below all came from one sample that was sequenced in a study of T cells expressing NK-cell markers. Following a re-call of the 5' RACE reads, TCRdb has one entry per CDR3 protein and lacks DNA. This sample's table has about 460,000 distinct CDR3 sequences. Sequenced sample: blood T cells: a sorted CD56 or NKG2C T cell subset, CD4+ or CD8+ T cells, or bulk PBMC T cells (not recorded which). The receptors were gathered from a woman between 50 and 59 years old in good health.

The V gene is TRBV18, the J gene TRBJ2-7; the D gene TCRdb calls, TRBD2, cannot be checked with no DNA. The CDR3 has 16 residues. Germline CDR1 KGHSH, CDR2 LQKENI. CDR3 region: CASSPTETSGRGEQYF.

V gene TRBV12-3 or TRBV12-4 combines with J gene TRBJ1-1; TCRdb proposes TRBD1, but this gene call is untestable without DNA. This CDR3 is built from 15 residues. The CDR3 sequence is CASSLAGAMNTEAFF.

The V call is TRBV29-1, the J call TRBJ1-2; the TCRdb D gene call, TRBD1, has no DNA to confirm it. The CDR3 loop spans 15 amino acids. The V gene's germline CDR1 is SQVTM and CDR2 ANQGSEA. CDR3 residues: CSVTHQGVASMGYTF.

The gene calls are TRBV7-8 and TRBJ2-1; TCRdb lists TRBD2, though no DNA is available to test this call. Per the germline V gene, CDR1 is SGHVS and CDR2 is FQNEAQ. This CDR3 is 15 amino acids long. CDR3 amino acids: CASSPLAGGPGEQFF.

J is TRBJ2-1 and V is TRBV2; TCRdb indicates TRBD2, and absent DNA this call remains unverified. The germline V gene has CDR1 SNHLY and CDR2 FYNNEI. The CDR3 consists of 12 residues. The CDR3 protein is CASNPLRDEQFF.